This TCR beta chain came from a study of Ad26.COV2.S vaccination and SARS-CoV-2 variants. Study-level results: Reportedly, spike-specific CD8+ and CD4+ T cell responses achieved substantial breadth once vaccination had taken place.

Treatment given: approximately 18 received Ad26.COV2.S at low or high dose, single or two shots; about 5 received placebo; per-sample allocation not given. Vaccine and placebo recipients were sampled on day 63 after the first injection. An adult of 18-55 years in Boston served as donor. Sequencing used immunoSEQ multiplex PCR; TCRdb keeps in-frame clones, though not all of them. This sample yields around 300,000 clones, of which about 90% are seen a single time; about 5% belongs to the top ten. In the case of this clone: Its target is unknown.

The sequence derives from a person between 18 and 65 years old who received the Ad26.COV2.S COVID-19 vaccine or a placebo. Here the sequenced sample was peripheral blood, taken in a trial of Ad26.COV2.S vaccine versus placebo.

The CDR3 DNA sequence: TGTGCCTGGGACTCAGGGGTGCTGGTTGAAGCTTTCTTT. It is translated as CAWDSGVLVEAFF. The chain employs TRBV30 and TRBJ1-1; a weak D match, TRBD1 (6 bases). V gave up 5 bases and J gave up 7 bases, with 17 bases separating them. The CDR3 consists of 13 residues. CDR1 GTSNPN and CDR2 SVGIG come from the germline V gene (reference sequence).